These T cell receptor beta chains were read from a single sample in a study of type 1 and type 2 diabetes patients. TCRdb re-called the multiplex PCR reads through MiXCR, storing one row per CDR3 protein. Of under 300,000 distinct CDR3 sequences listed, 40% to 50% are singletons. The sample taken for sequencing was peripheral blood mononuclear cells (PBMCs). Receptors were obtained from a man between 18 and 29 years old with type 2 diabetes. The CDR3 runs from the conserved cysteine through the conserved F or W. The order of the fields is J gene, V gene, D gene, clone size, CDR3 protein, CDR3 DNA. A D gene is named only where the DNA matches it firmly. A row's size may be missing; if present it is once, few, many or a size class.

j_call: TRBJ2-1
v_call: TRBV19
d_call: TRBD2
clone_size: -
cdr3_aa: CASSILGGGGSYNEQFF
cdr3_nt: TGTGCCAGTAGTATCCTCGGCGGGGGTGGCTCCTACAATGAGCAGTTCTTC

j_call: TRBJ1-2
v_call: TRBV4-3
d_call: TRBD1
clone_size: -
cdr3_aa: CASSQKDRELNYGYTF
cdr3_nt: TGCGCCAGCAGCCAAAAGGACAGGGAGCTCAACTATGGCTACACCTTC

j_call: TRBJ2-7
v_call: TRBV10-1
d_call: TRBD1
clone_size: -
cdr3_aa: CASSGPPGQDYEQYF
cdr3_nt: TGCGCCAGCAGTGGTCCACCGGGACAGGACTACGAGCAGTACTTC

j_call: TRBJ2-7
v_call: TRBV9
d_call: -
clone_size: -
cdr3_aa: CASSRSKIEAEQYF
cdr3_nt: TGTGCCAGCAGTAGATCGAAAATCGAGGCCGAGCAGTACTTC

j_call: TRBJ2-3
v_call: TRBV7-8
d_call: -
clone_size: -
cdr3_aa: CASSLAAGSGTDTQYF
cdr3_nt: TGTGCCAGCAGCTTAGCGGCGGGGTCCGGCACAGATACGCAGTATTTT

j_call: TRBJ1-2
v_call: TRBV20-1
d_call: TRBD1
clone_size: -
cdr3_aa: CSAPGQSSRNYGYTF
cdr3_nt: TGCAGTGCCCCGGGACAGTCTTCCCGTAACTATGGCTACACCTTC

j_call: TRBJ1-1
v_call: TRBV2
d_call: -
clone_size: -
cdr3_aa: CATSSPNTEAFF
cdr3_nt: TGTGCCACCAGTTCTCCTAACACTGAAGCTTTCTTT

j_call: TRBJ2-1
v_call: TRBV10-2
d_call: -
clone_size: -
cdr3_aa: CASKGGQDYEQFF
cdr3_nt: TGCGCCAGCAAGGGGGGACAAGACTACGAGCAGTTCTTC

j_call: TRBJ1-5
v_call: TRBV28
d_call: TRBD1
clone_size: -
cdr3_aa: CASSLQGARNQPQHF
cdr3_nt: TGTGCCAGCAGTCTACAGGGGGCTCGCAATCAGCCCCAGCATTTT

j_call: TRBJ2-1
v_call: TRBV19
d_call: -
clone_size: -
cdr3_aa: CASSIGDGSYNEQFF
cdr3_nt: TGTGCCAGTAGTATAGGGGATGGGTCCTACAATGAGCAGTTCTTC

j_call: TRBJ1-6
v_call: TRBV7-6
d_call: -
clone_size: -
cdr3_aa: CASSPLAGHHSPLHF
cdr3_nt: TGTGCCAGCAGCCCTCTAGCGGGGCATCATTCACCCCTCCACTTT

j_call: TRBJ2-3
v_call: TRBV9
d_call: -
clone_size: -
cdr3_aa: CASSVAFGTDTQYF
cdr3_nt: TGTGCCAGCAGCGTAGCATTCGGGACAGATACGCAGTATTTT

j_call: TRBJ2-7
v_call: TRBV30
d_call: -
clone_size: -
cdr3_aa: CAWSVNFRRRPGSIYEQYF
cdr3_nt: TGTGCCTGGAGTGTAAATTTTCGGCGGAGGCCAGGGTCTATCTACGAGCAGTACTTC

j_call: TRBJ2-7
v_call: TRBV7-9
d_call: TRBD1
clone_size: -
cdr3_aa: CASSPTGWEQYF
cdr3_nt: TGTGCCAGCAGCCCGACAGGGTGGGAGCAGTACTTC

j_call: TRBJ1-1
v_call: TRBV6-5
d_call: -
clone_size: few
cdr3_aa: CASRTGGYRARNTEAFF
cdr3_nt: TGTGCCAGCAGAACGGGGGGATACAGGGCGAGGAACACTGAAGCTTTCTTT

j_call: TRBJ2-7
v_call: TRBV14
d_call: -
clone_size: -
cdr3_aa: CASSQDRLTQYF
cdr3_nt: TGTGCCAGCAGCCAAGACAGGCTAACCCAGTACTTC

j_call: TRBJ2-6
v_call: TRBV24-1
d_call: -
clone_size: -
cdr3_aa: CATSEGGAAPGANVLTF
cdr3_nt: TGTGCCACCAGCGAGGGGGGGGCCGCCCCTGGGGCCAACGTCCTGACTTTC

j_call: TRBJ2-7
v_call: TRBV3-1
d_call: -
clone_size: -
cdr3_aa: CASSQEWGEQYF
cdr3_nt: TGTGCCAGCAGCCAAGAATGGGGGGAGCAGTACTTC

j_call: TRBJ2-1
v_call: TRBV7-3
d_call: -
clone_size: -
cdr3_aa: CANSLTPGSSYNEQFF
cdr3_nt: TGTGCCAACAGCTTAACGCCGGGAAGCTCCTACAATGAGCAGTTCTTC

j_call: TRBJ1-1
v_call: TRBV19
d_call: -
clone_size: -
cdr3_aa: CASGMYWSNTEAFF
cdr3_nt: TGTGCCAGTGGTATGTATTGGTCGAACACTGAAGCTTTCTTT

j_call: TRBJ2-7
v_call: TRBV5-1
d_call: -
clone_size: few
cdr3_aa: CASSSGYGPYEQYF
cdr3_nt: TGCGCCAGCAGCTCGGGATATGGACCCTACGAGCAGTACTTC

j_call: TRBJ2-1
v_call: TRBV27
d_call: -
clone_size: few
cdr3_aa: CASSLSVVNEQFF
cdr3_nt: TGTGCCAGCAGTTTATCCGTAGTCAATGAGCAGTTCTTC

j_call: TRBJ1-2
v_call: TRBV6-1
d_call: -
clone_size: -
cdr3_aa: CASSEDRDDGYTF
cdr3_nt: TGTGCCAGCAGTGAAGATAGGGATGATGGCTACACCTTC

j_call: TRBJ2-3
v_call: TRBV15
d_call: TRBD2
clone_size: -
cdr3_aa: CATETSGGAGLDTQYF
cdr3_nt: TGTGCCACAGAGACTAGCGGGGGGGCTGGGTTAGATACGCAGTATTTT

j_call: TRBJ1-1
v_call: TRBV15
d_call: -
clone_size: -
cdr3_aa: CATSRGPLGGRAFF
cdr3_nt: TGTGCCACCAGCAGAGGTCCACTAGGGGGGAGAGCTTTCTTT

j_call: TRBJ2-5
v_call: TRBV10-3
d_call: -
clone_size: many
cdr3_aa: CAISAPQETQYF
cdr3_nt: TGTGCCATCAGTGCCCCCCAAGAGACCCAGTACTTC

j_call: TRBJ1-1
v_call: TRBV7-9
d_call: -
clone_size: -
cdr3_aa: CASSGQGGPEAFF
cdr3_nt: TGTGCCAGCAGCGGACAAGGAGGCCCTGAAGCTTTCTTT

j_call: TRBJ1-2
v_call: TRBV30
d_call: -
clone_size: -
cdr3_aa: CAWSYGVGVPGGYTF
cdr3_nt: TGTGCCTGGTCTTATGGTGTAGGGGTTCCGGGGGGCTACACCTTC

j_call: TRBJ2-7
v_call: TRBV6-1
d_call: TRBD1
clone_size: -
cdr3_aa: CASRPGTGVRTYEQYF
cdr3_nt: TGTGCCAGCAGGCCCGGGACAGGGGTACGGACCTACGAGCAGTACTTC

j_call: TRBJ2-1
v_call: TRBV5-5
d_call: -
clone_size: once
cdr3_aa: CASSFASGTKNNEQFF
cdr3_nt: TGTGCCAGCAGCTTCGCCTCCGGGACAAAAAACAATGAGCAGTTCTTC

j_call: TRBJ1-2
v_call: TRBV28
d_call: TRBD1
clone_size: -
cdr3_aa: CASSLVQGGRGYTF
cdr3_nt: TGTGCCAGCAGTTTGGTGCAGGGGGGAAGAGGCTACACCTTC

j_call: TRBJ2-5
v_call: TRBV19
d_call: -
clone_size: -
cdr3_aa: CASSGTRGRKQETQYF
cdr3_nt: TGTGCCAGTAGTGGCACCAGGGGTCGGAAGCAAGAGACCCAGTACTTC

j_call: TRBJ2-1
v_call: TRBV7-9
d_call: TRBD1
clone_size: -
cdr3_aa: CASSPRDRVLNEQFF
cdr3_nt: TGTGCCAGCAGCCCCCGGGACAGGGTCTTAAATGAGCAGTTCTTC

j_call: TRBJ1-5
v_call: TRBV29-1
d_call: -
clone_size: few
cdr3_aa: CSVVGGQPQHF
cdr3_nt: TGCAGCGTTGTAGGGGGTCAGCCCCAGCATTTT

j_call: TRBJ1-3
v_call: TRBV19
d_call: -
clone_size: -
cdr3_aa: CASSIRATGNTIYF
cdr3_nt: TGTGCCAGTAGTATTAGAGCCACTGGAAACACCATATATTTT

j_call: TRBJ2-1
v_call: TRBV2
d_call: TRBD1
clone_size: few
cdr3_aa: CASRGQDYNEQFF
cdr3_nt: TGTGCCAGCAGAGGACAGGATTACAATGAGCAGTTCTTC

j_call: TRBJ2-3
v_call: TRBV30
d_call: -
clone_size: few
cdr3_aa: CASDRDVQSDTQYF
cdr3_nt: TGTGCCTCCGACCGGGACGTCCAGTCGGATACGCAGTATTTT

j_call: TRBJ2-7
v_call: TRBV29-1
d_call: -
clone_size: once
cdr3_aa: CSVELDREGNYEQYF
cdr3_nt: TGCAGCGTTGAATTAGACAGGGAGGGCAACTACGAGCAGTACTTC

j_call: TRBJ1-2
v_call: TRBV14
d_call: -
clone_size: -
cdr3_aa: CASSPQPGNGYTF
cdr3_nt: TGTGCCAGCAGCCCCCAACCAGGGAACGGCTACACCTTC

j_call: TRBJ2-5
v_call: TRBV7-2
d_call: -
clone_size: few
cdr3_aa: CASTQPPTAGEETQYF
cdr3_nt: TGTGCCAGCACCCAGCCCCCTACAGCCGGGGAAGAGACCCAGTACTTC

j_call: TRBJ1-1
v_call: TRBV6-6
d_call: TRBD1
clone_size: -
cdr3_aa: CASSLQGTRFTEAFF
cdr3_nt: TGTGCCAGCAGTTTACAGGGGACGCGGTTCACTGAAGCTTTCTTT

j_call: TRBJ2-7
v_call: TRBV2
d_call: -
clone_size: many
cdr3_aa: CASTRDLYEQYF
cdr3_nt: TGTGCCAGCACCCGGGACCTATACGAGCAGTACTTC

j_call: TRBJ1-3
v_call: TRBV30
d_call: -
clone_size: -
cdr3_aa: CAWREVWDSGNTIYF
cdr3_nt: TGTGCCTGGAGGGAGGTTTGGGACTCTGGAAACACCATATATTTT

j_call: TRBJ1-4
v_call: TRBV19
d_call: -
clone_size: -
cdr3_aa: CASRARATNEKLFF
cdr3_nt: TGTGCCAGTAGGGCCAGGGCTACTAATGAAAAACTGTTTTTT

j_call: TRBJ2-7
v_call: TRBV7-2
d_call: -
clone_size: -
cdr3_aa: CASSFYICSALGGHEQYF
cdr3_nt: -

j_call: TRBJ2-2
v_call: TRBV19
d_call: -
clone_size: -
cdr3_aa: CASIDYFGNTGELFF
cdr3_nt: TGTGCCAGTATTGATTATTTCGGAAACACCGGGGAGCTGTTTTTT

j_call: TRBJ1-4
v_call: TRBV19
d_call: -
clone_size: -
cdr3_aa: CASSLTRAAEKLFF
cdr3_nt: TGTGCCAGTAGTTTGACCCGGGCGGCTGAAAAACTGTTTTTT

j_call: TRBJ2-5
v_call: TRBV9
d_call: -
clone_size: -
cdr3_aa: CASSPLSGSYQETQYF
cdr3_nt: TGTGCCAGCAGCCCCCTCAGTGGGAGTTATCAAGAGACCCAGTACTTC

j_call: TRBJ2-3
v_call: TRBV29-1
d_call: TRBD2
clone_size: few
cdr3_aa: CSGELAGPTDTQYF
cdr3_nt: TGCAGCGGGGAGCTAGCGGGGCCCACAGATACGCAGTATTTT

j_call: TRBJ2-3
v_call: TRBV30
d_call: -
clone_size: -
cdr3_aa: CAWSVPGGTDTQYF
cdr3_nt: TGTGCCTGGAGTGTACCGGGGGGCACAGATACGCAGTATTTT

j_call: TRBJ1-6
v_call: TRBV20-1
d_call: -
clone_size: -
cdr3_aa: CSARESQSPLHF
cdr3_nt: TGCAGTGCTAGAGAATCTCAGTCACCCCTCCACTTT

j_call: TRBJ2-2
v_call: TRBV6-5
d_call: -
clone_size: -
cdr3_aa: CASATGSAGELFF
cdr3_nt: TGTGCCAGCGCAACAGGGTCCGCCGGGGAGCTGTTTTTT

j_call: TRBJ2-2
v_call: TRBV30
d_call: -
clone_size: -
cdr3_aa: CAWSESGELFF
cdr3_nt: TGTGCCTGGAGTGAATCCGGGGAGCTGTTTTTT

j_call: TRBJ1-6
v_call: TRBV7-8
d_call: TRBD1
clone_size: many
cdr3_aa: CASSADRAVVPLHF
cdr3_nt: TGTGCCAGCAGCGCGGACAGGGCAGTAGTACCCCTCCACTTT

j_call: TRBJ2-3
v_call: TRBV24-1
d_call: -
clone_size: -
cdr3_aa: CATSGGPSTDTQYF
cdr3_nt: TGTGCCACCAGCGGGGGACCTAGTACAGATACGCAGTATTTT

j_call: TRBJ2-2
v_call: TRBV6-2/TRBV6-3
d_call: -
clone_size: -
cdr3_aa: CASSYSRAEGNTGELFF
cdr3_nt: TGTGCCAGCAGTTACTCTCGAGCGGAGGGGAACACCGGGGAGCTGTTTTTT

j_call: TRBJ2-5
v_call: TRBV20-1
d_call: TRBD2
clone_size: once
cdr3_aa: CSAAGLAGGQETQYF
cdr3_nt: TGCAGTGCTGCTGGACTAGCGGGGGGCCAAGAGACCCAGTACTTC

j_call: TRBJ1-1
v_call: TRBV28
d_call: -
clone_size: -
cdr3_aa: CASSQSRGQGTEAFF
cdr3_nt: TGTGCCAGCAGTCAATCCAGGGGTCAGGGCACTGAAGCTTTCTTT

j_call: TRBJ1-2
v_call: TRBV7-2
d_call: TRBD1
clone_size: -
cdr3_aa: CASSLRRGTGYTF
cdr3_nt: TGTGCCAGCAGCCTTCGCAGGGGGACGGGCTACACCTTC

j_call: TRBJ2-1
v_call: TRBV7-9
d_call: -
clone_size: -
cdr3_aa: CASSTYRFGTYNEQFF
cdr3_nt: TGTGCCAGCAGCACTTACAGGTTCGGCACCTACAATGAGCAGTTCTTC